These T cell receptor beta chains were read from a single sample in a study of blood T cell repertoires in COVID-19. Using immunoSEQ multiplex PCR, the repertoire was profiled, and TCRdb retains in-frame clones only, with some absent. The table includes 300,000 to 400,000 clones, approximately 90% detected once. Sequenced sample: peripheral blood. Source of these receptors: a woman aged 25 to 39 with COVID-19, enrolled during active disease. Both conserved end residues are part of each CDR3. The D gene is left open where the match is weak. The size entry is marked missing in some rows and otherwise reads once, few, many or a size class.

clone size	D gene	J gene	V gene	CDR3 protein	CDR3 DNA
few	NA	TRBJ2-7	TRBV6-1	CASSEAEGAGEQYF	TGTGCCAGCAGTGAAGCCGAGGGGGCGGGGGAGCAGTACTTC
NA	NA	TRBJ2-5	TRBV15	CATSRGSGARETQYF	TGTGCCACCAGCAGAGGTTCAGGGGCGAGAGAGACCCAGTACTTC
NA	NA	TRBJ1-4	TRBV6-5	CASSSLGANEKLFF	TGTGCCAGCAGCTCCCTAGGGGCTAATGAAAAACTGTTTTTT
NA	NA	TRBJ1-6	TRBV6-6	CASSSIHF	TGTGCCAGCAGTTCCATCCACTTT
many	TRBD1	TRBJ1-1	TRBV4-3	CASSQDLGQGEAEAFF	TGCGCCAGCAGCCAAGATCTTGGGCAGGGGGAAGCTGAAGCTTTCTTT
NA	NA	TRBJ1-1	TRBV7-9	CASSFSSMNTEAFF	TGTGCCAGCAGCTTCAGTTCCATGAACACTGAAGCTTTCTTT
NA	NA	TRBJ1-5	TRBV2	CASTGENQPQHF	TGTGCCAGCACAGGGGAAAATCAGCCCCAGCATTTT
once	NA	TRBJ1-5	TRBV19	CASSIGTVSNQPQHF	TGTGCCAGTAGTATAGGGACAGTTAGCAATCAGCCCCAGCATTTT
NA	TRBD2	TRBJ2-3	TRBV28	CASSLLGSGASSTDTQYF	TGTGCCAGCAGTTTATTGGGTAGCGGGGCCTCTAGCACAGATACGCAGTATTTT
NA	NA	TRBJ1-6	TRBV12-3/TRBV12-4	CASSFSRSPLHF	TGTGCCAGCAGTTTTAGTAGATCACCCCTCCACTTT
NA	TRBD2	TRBJ2-2	TRBV9	CASSVDIAGVSGELFF	TGTGCCAGCAGCGTAGATATAGCGGGGGTCTCTGGGGAGCTGTTTTTT
NA	TRBD1	TRBJ1-3	TRBV6-6	CASTTGPLSGNTIYF	TGTGCCAGCACGACAGGGCCATTATCTGGAAACACCATATATTTT
NA	NA	TRBJ2-1	TRBV24-1	CATSDLLYNEQFF	TGTGCCACCAGTGATTTGCTCTACAATGAGCAGTTCTTC
few	TRBD1	TRBJ2-5	TRBV28	CASSDLGTGKYF	TGTGCCAGCAGCGATCTAGGGACAGGGAAGTACTTC
NA	NA	TRBJ2-7	TRBV6-5	CATEGPIAYEQYF	TGTGCCACGGAGGGACCCATCGCCTACGAGCAGTACTTC
few	TRBD1	TRBJ1-2	TRBV2	CASTRGQGSYGYTF	TGTGCCAGCACCCGAGGACAGGGCAGCTATGGCTACACCTTC
NA	NA	TRBJ2-6	TRBV27	CASKKQGTGANVLTF	TGTGCCAGCAAAAAACAGGGAACTGGGGCCAACGTCCTAACTTTC
NA	TRBD1	TRBJ2-7	TRBV6-6	CASSYSIQGAREQYF	TGTGCCAGCAGTTACTCGATACAGGGGGCCCGCGAGCAGTACTTC
NA	TRBD1	TRBJ1-4	TRBV19	CASSDRGLGEKLFF	TGTGCCAGTAGCGACAGGGGTCTTGGGGAAAAACTGTTTTTT
NA	NA	TRBJ1-3	TRBV19	CASSIAVGNTIYF	TGTGCCAGTAGTATAGCGGTTGGAAACACCATATATTTT
NA	NA	TRBJ2-1	TRBV29-1	CSVDGPSSYNEQFF	TGCAGCGTTGATGGGCCTTCCTCCTACAATGAGCAGTTCTTC
NA	TRBD2	TRBJ2-3	TRBV19	CASSLGRVRTDTQYF	TGTGCCAGTAGCCTGGGGAGGGTTCGAACAGATACGCAGTATTTT
NA	NA	TRBJ1-3	TRBV19	CASSIDRVSGNTIYF	TGTGCCAGTAGTATAGACAGGGTCTCTGGAAACACCATATATTTT
NA	NA	TRBJ2-7	TRBV19	CASSTPNNEQYF	TGTGCCAGTAGTACGCCCAACAACGAGCAGTACTTC
NA	TRBD1	TRBJ1-5	TRBV2	CASRATGLGFGNQPQHF	TGTGCCAGCAGAGCGACAGGGTTGGGGTTCGGCAATCAGCCCCAGCATTTT
NA	NA	TRBJ2-2	TRBV7-6	CASSLSQGGELFF	TGTGCCAGCAGCTTATCTCAGGGCGGGGAGCTGTTTTTT
NA	NA	TRBJ2-7	TRBV6-2/TRBV6-3	CASSYASGNSYEQYF	TGTGCCAGCAGTTACGCGTCCGGGAACTCCTACGAGCAGTACTTC